These 32 T cell receptor beta chains were sequenced from one sample in a study of Graves' ophthalmopathy and Graves' hyperthyroidism. Investigators amplified TCR beta CDR3 regions from RNA transcripts. HTBI primers were used in a first-round RT-PCR, which preceded a second-round multiplex PCR. TCRdb re-derived calls from the multiplex PCR reads in MiXCR, one entry per CDR3 protein. The sample contains just over 600,000 distinct CDR3 sequences, roughly 20% of which appear only once. The sample taken for sequencing was peripheral blood. These receptors were taken from a woman between 18 and 30 years old with stable Graves' hyperthyroidism. Some clones in this sample may be carry-over from other donors' samples.

The gene calls are TRBV15 and TRBJ1-5, with D possibly matching TRBD1 (6 bases). Trimming shortened V by 3 bases and J by 0 bases, and 9 bases separated the two germline ends. The CDR3 is 15 amino acids. Germline CDR1 LNHNV, CDR2 YYDKDF (reference sequence). DNA of the CDR3: TGTGCCACCAGCAGGGTCAGGGGTAGCAATCAGCCCCAGCATTTT. Translated: CATSRVRGSNQPQHF.

This clonotype was counted a few times. The chain carries TRBV7-3 and TRBJ2-2; no reliable D call. The germline V and J ends were trimmed by 5 bases and 2 bases, with 6 bases remaining between them. The length of the CDR3 is 13 residues. In germline, CDR1 is SGHTA, CDR2 FQGTGA. CDR3 nucleotide sequence: TGTGCCAGCAGCGGTAATAACACCGGGGAGCTGTTTTTT. It encodes CASSGNNTGELFF.

This clonotype was seen only once. The chain links TRBV6-5 to TRBJ2-7; no reliable D call. CDR3 length: 10 amino acids. CDR1 is MNHEY and CDR2 is SVGAGI in the germline V gene. Deletions cut 9 bases from V and 7 bases from J, with 10 bases between. This chain's CDR3 is CARYTNEQYF. For the CDR3, the DNA is TGTGCCAGGTATACGAATGAGCAGTACTTC.

This clonotype has at least ten counts. The CDR3 region is CATSRGPGGNTEAFF. The CDR3 DNA sequence: TGTGCCACCAGCAGAGGCCCAGGGGGAAACACTGAAGCTTTCTTT. The chain combines TRBV15 with TRBJ1-1; 7 bases are shared with TRBD1. This CDR3 has 15 residues. Germline V gene lookup returns CDR1 LNHNV and CDR2 YYDKDF (reference sequence). J gave up 2 bases and V 1 base, and 4 bases lay outside the gene matches.

This clonotype appeared many times. The V gene is TRBV28, the J gene TRBJ2-2; 7 bases are a match to TRBD1. Germline CDR1 MDHEN, CDR2 SYDVKM. The V segment lost 6 bases and the J segment 5 bases; nucleotides outside the gene matches: 12. The CDR3 contains 16 residues. Here the CDR3 reads CASSLSDRVITGELFF. CDR3 in DNA: TGTGCCAGCAGCCTATCAGACAGGGTTATAACCGGGGAGCTGTTTTTT.

This clonotype was counted at least ten times. This chain links TRBV6-2 or TRBV6-3 with TRBJ1-5; D is perhaps TRBD1 (5 bases). This CDR3 region has 16 residues. In germline, CDR1 is MNHEY, CDR2 SVGEGT. The V end was cut by 2 bases, the J end by 0 bases, with 11 bases between. The CDR3 bases are TGTGCCAGCAGTTACGCCAGGGCCTTTAGCAATCAGCCCCAGCATTTT. This encodes CASSYARAFSNQPQHF.

The chain is built from TRBV20-1 and TRBJ1-5, with 9 bases lining up with TRBD1. The V gene end was trimmed by 3 bases and the J gene end by 4 bases; junction bases not matched to a gene: 4. Germline V gene lookup returns CDR1 DFQATT and CDR2 SNEGSKA (reference sequence). The CDR3 covers 14 residues. CDR3 bases: TGCAGTGCTAGTACCGGGACAGGGAATCAGCCCCAGCATTTT. Translating gives CSASTGTGNQPQHF.

The chain combines TRBV28 with TRBJ2-5; 8 positions agree with TRBD2. The length of the CDR3 is 15 residues. Germline V gives CDR1 MDHEN, CDR2 SYDVKM. The V and J ends lost 5 bases and 5 bases, in that order; junction bases with no gene match: 10. The CDR3 DNA follows: TGTGCCAGCAGTCCTCAACGACCGGGAGGGGAGACCCAGTACTTC. Its translation is CASSPQRPGGETQYF.

This clonotype was seen many times. The chain has TRBV28 and TRBJ2-5; D is perhaps TRBD1 (6 bases). Trimming left V 4 bases short and J 5 bases short, with 20 bases between. The CDR3 loop spans 16 amino acids. Germline loops: CDR1 MDHEN, CDR2 SYDVKM. The CDR3 DNA is TGTGCCAGCAGTTCTGGAAGCGTGCAGAGGGGGGAGACCCAGTACTTC. Its protein product is CASSSGSVQRGETQYF. Filled out from reference TRBV28 and TRBJ2-5, the complete variable domain reads DVKVTQSSRYLVKRTGEKVFLECVQDMDHENMFWYRQDPGLGLRLIYFSYDVKMKEKGDIPEGYSVSREKKERFSLILESASTNQTSMYLCASSSGSVQRGETQYFGPGTRLLVL.

Ten or more counts support this clonotype. The chain has TRBV6-1 and TRBJ1-1; D ambiguous. V was trimmed by 4 bases and J by 0 bases, leaving 9 bases between them. This CDR3 is 14 amino acids long. Germline V gene data show CDR1 as MNHNS and CDR2 as SASEGT. CDR3 sequence: CASSATVLNTEAFF. As DNA, the CDR3 is TGTGCCAGCAGTGCGACCGTATTGAACACTGAAGCTTTCTTT.

This clonotype was observed a few times. This chain links TRBV28 with TRBJ2-5, with 7 bases identical to TRBD2. The CDR3 totals 14 residues. Germline V gene lookup returns CDR1 MDHEN and CDR2 SYDVKM. J was trimmed by 5 bases and V by 3 bases; bases with no gene match: 6. CDR3 nucleotides: TGTGCCAGCAGTTTTCTAGCGGCAATGGAGACCCAGTACTTC. It specifies CASSFLAAMETQYF.

This clonotype occurred a few times. V usage is TRBV12-3 or TRBV12-4 and J usage is TRBJ1-1; D gene uncertain. The CDR3 is made up of 12 amino acids. Trimming removed 6 bases at V and 6 bases at J, with 11 bases between. The CDR3 reads CASSPSRAEAFF. The CDR3 DNA sequence: TGTGCCAGCAGCCCCTCACGGGCTGAAGCTTTCTTT.

This chain connects TRBV28 to TRBJ1-1; D is ambiguous. This CDR3 spans 15 amino acids. Germline-derived CDR1 and CDR2 are MDHEN and SYDVKM. Trimming left V 0 bases short and J 2 bases short, with 10 bases between. The CDR3 region is CASSLWRDLNTEAFF. The CDR3 coding sequence is TGTGCCAGCAGTTTATGGAGGGATCTTAACACTGAAGCTTTCTTT.

There are many counts of this clonotype. The chain joins TRBV20-1 to TRBJ2-5; D is ambiguous. The length of the CDR3 is 10 residues. Per the germline V gene, CDR1 is DFQATT and CDR2 is SNEGSKA (reference sequence). Trimming took 7 bases from V and 5 from J, leaving 8 bases between them. The CDR3 is CSGLGETQYF. The CDR3 DNA follows: TGCAGTGGGTTGGGGGAGACCCAGTACTTC.

This clonotype was counted many times. The chain is built from TRBV24-1 and TRBJ2-5; D is ambiguous. The V and J ends lost 4 bases and 2 bases respectively, with 16 bases between them. In germline, CDR1 is KGHDR, CDR2 SFDVKD. The CDR3 runs to 16 residues. The CDR3 sequence: CATSDPDVGTQETQYF. CDR3 DNA: TGTGCCACCAGTGACCCAGATGTGGGCACGCAAGAGACCCAGTACTTC.

This clonotype was seen repeatedly, ten times or more. The rearrangement uses TRBV5-1 and TRBJ1-6; D gene unclear. From germline, CDR1 is SGHRS and CDR2 YFSETQ. The V end lost 0 bases, the J end lost 0 bases, and 10 bases lay between the germline ends. The CDR3 sequence is 17 residues long. CDR3 sequence (DNA): TGCGCCAGCAGCTTGGAGGCAGCGAGCTCCTATAATTCACCCCTCCACTTT. Translating gives CASSLEAASSYNSPLHF.

As regards this clonotype: Likely a read error: the CDR3 ends without its conserved phenylalanine or tryptophan. V is TRBV18 and J is TRBJ1-2, with D unresolved. V lost 0 bases and J lost 7, with 9 bases in between. Germline loops: CDR1 KGHSH, CDR2 LQKENI. The CDR3 runs 13 residues. DNA for the CDR3: TGTGCCAGCTCACCACCCGGACTATCTGGCTACACCTAC. This translates into CASSPPGLSGYTY.

This clonotype was counted ten times or more. The chain links TRBV6-1 to TRBJ2-7; 7 bases are shared with TRBD1. The CDR3 runs 14 residues. The V segment lost 3 bases and the J segment 3 bases; nucleotides outside the gene matches: 5. In germline, CDR1 is MNHNS, CDR2 SASEGT. The CDR3 DNA is TGTGCCAGCAGTGAGGGACAGCAGATCTACGAGCAGTACTTC. Its translation: CASSEGQQIYEQYF.

The chain links TRBV20-1 to TRBJ2-7; 7 bases line up with TRBD1. The CDR3 consists of 14 residues. V gave up 0 bases and J gave up 1 base; unmatched junction bases: 3. Germline CDR1 DFQATT, CDR2 SNEGSKA (reference sequence). Here the CDR3 DNA reads TGCAGTGCTAGAGAGGGACAGATTTCCTACGAGCAGTACTTC. Residues: CSAREGQISYEQYF.

In the case of this clonotype: With a much larger clone just one base away, this may be a read error. The chain recombines TRBV24-1 with TRBJ2-7; no clear D gene. Trimming removed 7 bases from V and 3 bases from J, with 6 bases in between. This CDR3 contains 11 residues. Germline CDR1 KGHDR, CDR2 SFDVKD. This chain's CDR3 is CATRDHYEQYF. Written as DNA, the CDR3 is TGTGCCACCAGGGATCACTACGAGCAGTACTTC.

This clonotype occurred a few times. The CDR3 does not close with the conserved phenylalanine or tryptophan, likely indicating a read error. This rearrangement joins TRBV5-1 to TRBJ1-1; no definite D call. The CDR3 spans 13 residues. The V gene's germline CDR1 is SGHRS and CDR2 YFSETQ. V was clipped by 2 bases and J by 0 bases, with 5 bases between them. The CDR3 coding sequence is TGCGCCAGCAGCTTTACGATGAACACTGAAGCTTTCTCT. It codes for CASSFTMNTEAFS.

This clonotype turned up a few times. The chain has TRBV12-3 or TRBV12-4 and TRBJ2-7, with 8 bases aligning to TRBD1. V lost 6 bases and J lost 5; bases outside the gene matches: 12. The CDR3 totals 15 residues. CDR3 coding DNA: TGTGCCAGCAGCCGGATGACAGGGGTTTCTGACGAGCAGTACTTC. Protein sequence: CASSRMTGVSDEQYF.

This clonotype was seen repeatedly, ten times or more. The chain is built from TRBV6-1 and TRBJ1-5; perhaps TRBD1 as D (5 bases). V was pared by 7 bases and J by 0 bases, with 13 bases between. CDR1 MNHNS and CDR2 SASEGT come from the germline V gene. This CDR3 has 15 residues. The CDR3 here is CASKGETLSNQPQHF. CDR3 sequence (DNA): TGTGCCAGCAAAGGGGAGACCCTTAGCAATCAGCCCCAGCATTTT.

This clonotype appeared many times. The J gene is TRBJ1-2, the V gene TRBV3-1; no clear D gene. Germline CDR1 reads LGHDT; CDR2 reads YNNKEL (reference sequence). The V end lost 4 bases, the J end lost 8 bases, and 14 bases lay between the germline ends. This CDR3 region has 13 residues. The CDR3 sequence: CASSPTSEVGYTF. CDR3 nucleotide sequence: TGTGCCAGCAGCCCGACGTCTGAGGTGGGCTACACCTTC.

The chain uses TRBV29-1 and TRBJ2-6; possibly TRBD2 for D (5 bases). The CDR3 runs to 14 residues. Deletions cut 4 bases from V and 4 bases from J, with 11 bases between. The germline V gene encodes CDR1 SQVTM and CDR2 ANQGSEA. The CDR3 loop is CSVVEGAGANVLTF. In DNA, the CDR3 is TGCAGCGTTGTTGAGGGCGCCGGGGCCAACGTCCTGACTTTC.

This clonotype was found many times. This chain links TRBV11-1 with TRBJ2-7, with 12 bases aligning to TRBD2. The CDR3 extends over 16 amino acids. Germline CDR1 and CDR2: SGHAT and FQDESV (reference sequence). Trimming cost V 1 base and J 6 bases; bases outside gene matches: 7. The CDR3 bases are TGTGCCAGCAGCTTAGAACTAGCGGGAGGCCCACGCGAGCAGTACTTC. This codes for CASSLELAGGPREQYF.

This clonotype was observed many times. The chain recombines TRBV7-9 with TRBJ1-1, with no clear D. V dropped 4 bases and J dropped 0 bases, with 9 bases sitting between them. Germline-derived CDR1 and CDR2 are SEHNR and FQNEAQ (reference sequence). The CDR3 length is 14 residues. Here the CDR3 DNA reads TGTGCCAGCAGCTGGCCCAGTCTGAACACTGAAGCTTTCTTT. Protein sequence: CASSWPSLNTEAFF. Using reference TRBV7-9 and TRBJ1-1 for the parts outside the CDR3, the full variable domain is DTGVSQNPRHKITKRGQNVTFRCDPISEHNRLYWYRQTLGQGPEFLTYFQNEAQLEKSRLLSDRFSAERPKGSFSTLEIQRTEQGDSAMYLCASSWPSLNTEAFFGQGTRLTVV.

This clonotype occurred many times. V is TRBV27 and J is TRBJ2-7; TRBD2 matches at 9 bases. Germline lookup yields CDR1 MNHEY and CDR2 SMNVEV (reference sequence). V gave up 5 bases and J gave up 2 bases; unmatched junction bases: 19. The CDR3 is 19 residues long. CDR3 amino acids: CASSTFQNQFAGGPYEQYF. CDR3 DNA: TGTGCCAGCAGTACGTTCCAAAACCAGTTCGCGGGAGGGCCCTACGAGCAGTACTTC.

The chain combines TRBV6-2 or TRBV6-3 with TRBJ2-2; TRBD1 aligns across 7 bases. There are 19 residues in the CDR3. V was clipped by 2 bases and J by 2 bases; unmatched bases: 14. From germline, CDR1 is MNHEY and CDR2 SVGEGT. CDR3 loop: CASSYPGTGTAINTGELFF. The CDR3 nucleotides are TGTGCCAGCAGTTACCCCGGAACCGGGACAGCCATAAACACCGGGGAGCTGTTTTTT.

This clonotype has at least ten counts. The V and J genes are TRBV7-9 and TRBJ1-2; the D gene is possibly TRBD1 (5 bases). The V gene's germline CDR1 is SEHNR and CDR2 FQNEAQ (reference sequence). The length of the CDR3 is 14 residues. With 0 bases removed from V and 2 bases from J, the gap between germline ends came to 7 bases. The CDR3 region has the DNA TGTGCCAGCAGCTTAGCCGGGGACAACTATGGCTACACCTTC. Protein: CASSLAGDNYGYTF.

This clonotype was counted many times. The CDR3 protein is CASSLRGEQYF. The CDR3 DNA sequence: TGTGCCAGCAGTTTAAGGGGCGAGCAGTACTTC. The rearrangement joins TRBV12-3 or TRBV12-4 to TRBJ2-7; a possible D gene is TRBD1 (5 bases). Trimming cost V 2 bases and J 6 bases, with 5 bases left between them. The CDR3 totals 11 residues.

Ten or more counts support this clonotype. The CDR3: CASITDRGQETQYF. The CDR3 nucleotides read TGTGCCAGCATCACGGACAGGGGACAAGAGACCCAGTACTTC. This chain links TRBV7-8 with TRBJ2-5; 9 nucleotides match TRBD1. CDR3 length: 14 amino acids. Germline V lookup: CDR1 SGHVS, CDR2 FQNEAQ. Unmatched junction bases numbered 5, after V lost 7 bases and J lost 2 bases.